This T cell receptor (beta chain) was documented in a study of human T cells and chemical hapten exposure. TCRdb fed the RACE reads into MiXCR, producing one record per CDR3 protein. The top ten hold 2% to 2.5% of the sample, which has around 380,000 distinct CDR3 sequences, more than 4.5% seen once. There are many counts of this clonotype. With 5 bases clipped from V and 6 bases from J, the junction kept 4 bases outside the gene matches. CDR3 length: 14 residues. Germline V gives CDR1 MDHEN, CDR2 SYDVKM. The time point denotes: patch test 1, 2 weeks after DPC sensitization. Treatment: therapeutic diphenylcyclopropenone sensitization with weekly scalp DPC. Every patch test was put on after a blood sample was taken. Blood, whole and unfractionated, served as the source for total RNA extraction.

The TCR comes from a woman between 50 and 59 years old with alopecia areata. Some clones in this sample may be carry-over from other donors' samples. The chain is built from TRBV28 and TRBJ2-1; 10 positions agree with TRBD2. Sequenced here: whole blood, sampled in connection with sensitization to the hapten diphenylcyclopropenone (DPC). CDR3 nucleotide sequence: TGTGCCAGCAGTCCGCGGACTAGCGGCAATGAGCAGTTCTTC. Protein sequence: CASSPRTSGNEQFF.